These 2 T cell receptor beta chains were all obtained from the same sample, sequenced in a study of cytomegalovirus exposure and HLA in healthy donors (dated by TCRdb to 2017 to 2019). Library method: the immunoSEQ multiplex PCR assay. A mixture of 60 forward primers for TCR Vbeta segments and 13 reverse primers for TCR Jbeta segments was used in the multiplex PCR. The immuneACCESS repertoire file appears here via TCRdb, limited to in-frame rearrangements. These files lack a portion of the clones; in checked studies, under half of the deficit traces to unresolved V genes, and the cause of the others is not known. The sample profile shows tens of thousands of clones; over 60% of them were found once. About 4% of the sample comes from the top ten. The sample taken for sequencing was PBMCs. The receptors were sampled from a man aged 25-45 years in good health and CMV-seronegative.

The J gene is TRBJ2-7, the V gene TRBV7-8; TRBD1 matches at 8 bases. Trimming at V came to 3 bases and at J to 3 bases, leaving 4 bases not matched to a gene. This CDR3 comprises 14 residues. Germline loops: CDR1 SGHVS, CDR2 FQNEAQ. CDR3 DNA sequence: TGTGCCAGCAGCTTGACAGGGGCAATCTACGAGCAGTACTTC. Protein product: CASSLTGAIYEQYF.

V and J are TRBV27 and TRBJ2-3; 9 bases line up with TRBD1. The germline V gene encodes CDR1 MNHEY and CDR2 SMNVEV (reference sequence). V lost 6 bases to trimming and J lost 3 bases; unmatched junction nucleotides: 10. This CDR3 comprises 16 residues. Written as DNA, the CDR3 is TGTGCCAGCAGGGTCCGAACAGGGGGCTTTACAGATACGCAGTATTTT. Amino acid sequence: CASRVRTGGFTDTQYF.